The T cell receptor (beta chain) described here comes from a study of cytomegalovirus exposure and HLA in healthy donors (dated by TCRdb to 2017 to 2019). Background on the whole study: A later analysis indicated that the 120 or so validation repertoires were generated on the platform also employed for the approximately 700 repertoires of the first cohort. The study was designed to test whether signatures of past pathogen exposure could be identified by cataloging public T cell receptors. A separate validation cohort of roughly 130 different subjects was used in addition to the 666-subject first cohort. To predict cytomegalovirus infection status, the study brought together high-throughput TCR immunosequencing, statistical association of individual TCRs with disease status, and machine learning. Study-wide conclusions, independent of this receptor: The classifier was reported to diagnose cytomegalovirus status with high specificity and sensitivity in both the original and validation cohorts. A later analysis had no HLA typing for the validation cohort, so co-occurrence there was scored across all 120 or so repertoires. Subsequent analysis determined that TCRs grouped into clusters in the first cohort also showed a tendency toward co-occurrence across the roughly 130 validation repertoires, and 94% of cluster scores exceeded 0. Most TCR sequences were seen in very few donors, while some public TCRs were found in many individuals. A few of the identified cytomegalovirus-associated TCR beta chains were confirmed in vitro to be specific for cytomegalovirus antigens. A total of 150 to 200 TCR beta chains were listed by the study as associated with cytomegalovirus. The authors suggested that the approach could potentially be extended to other disease states and immunological phenotypes.

The library was made by the immunoSEQ multiplex PCR assay. Turning to the authors' computational methods: A statistical classification framework was built for diagnosing cytomegalovirus status from the catalog of TCR beta chain sequences. The table comes from immuneACCESS by way of TCRdb, which keeps in-frame sequences with V and J called. Part of the clones is missing from these tables; in studies checked, under half for an unresolved V gene and the rest for unknown reasons. That table is the source of V, J and clone size, and D and trimming were worked out from the DNA. The sample table lists some 320,000 clones, around 90% of them with a count of one. The top ten constitute roughly 1.2% of the sample. Spanning cysteine to phenylalanine, the CDR3 consists of 15 amino acids. Kept here is only the CDR3 DNA, which spans 45 bases and is read in frame from base 1. V loses 6 bases of germline sequence and J loses 3 bases, and the interval between the two ends is 18 bases. Looking up the germline V gene (reference sequence) yields CDR1 MNHEY and CDR2 SMNVEV.

As regards this clone: The specificity of this receptor is unknown. Within one base of it there is no much larger clone, and no base qualities were kept.

Separate from the roughly 700-subject first cohort, the validation cohort of roughly 130 subjects was the group to which the donors belonged. Rearrangement joined TRBV27 to TRBJ2-7; too little of a D gene remains to name it. The sequence was collected from a woman aged 25-40 years in good health and CMV-seropositive. The sequenced material came from PBMCs. This receptor carries the CDR3 CASRPEGRIGYEQYF. The DNA reads as follows: TGTGCCAGCAGACCCGAAGGCAGGATCGGCTACGAGCAGTACTTC.